Sequencing of this TCR beta chain was carried out in a study of T cell clonality in common variable immunodeficiency. Study-wide findings and caveats: Fewer TCRbeta clones were shared among CVID subjects than controls. Common variable immunodeficiency TCR beta sequences reportedly had fewer deletions and N-nucleotide insertions. What drives increased CVID clonality needs T cell subpopulation sequencing. CVID subjects showed higher TCRbeta clonality than healthy controls.

This clone was detected many times. Its specificity is not known. The read ends 3 residues shy of where the CDR3 ends; the end is completed using the germline J gene. The assay was immunoSEQ multiplex PCR, and TCRdb's table has in-frame clones only and misses some. Captured here are about 9,200 clones, none seen once; the top ten comprise around 4.2%. Caucasian heritage predominated among both patients and controls. The V gene lost 0 bases and the J gene lost 5 bases, with 12 bases spanning the gap. This CDR3 is built from 16 residues. Germline V CDR1 and CDR2: SGDLS, YYNGEE. This clonotype originated in a human donor with common variable immunodeficiency. The rearrangement links TRBV9 to TRBJ2-6, with D unclear. Sequenced sample: peripheral blood mononuclear cells. Incomplete CDR3 DNA: TGTGCCAGCAGCGTAGATATGAACTTTAGGGCCAACGTC. Translation: CASSVDMNFRANV. The whole CDR3 protein is CASSVDMNFRANVLTF.